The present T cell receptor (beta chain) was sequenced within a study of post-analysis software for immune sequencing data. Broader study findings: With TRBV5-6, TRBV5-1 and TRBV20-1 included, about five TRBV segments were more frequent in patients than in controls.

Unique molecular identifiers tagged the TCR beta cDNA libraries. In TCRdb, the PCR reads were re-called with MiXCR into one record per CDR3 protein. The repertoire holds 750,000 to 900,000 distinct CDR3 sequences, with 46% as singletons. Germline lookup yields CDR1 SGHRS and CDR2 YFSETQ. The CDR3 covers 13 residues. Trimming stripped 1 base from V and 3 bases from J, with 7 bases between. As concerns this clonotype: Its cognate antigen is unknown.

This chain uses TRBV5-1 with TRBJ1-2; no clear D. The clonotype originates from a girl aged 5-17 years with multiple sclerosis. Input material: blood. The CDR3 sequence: CASSLLADYGYTF. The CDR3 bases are TGCGCCAGCAGCTTGTTAGCGGACTATGGCTACACCTTC.